Presented here are 27 T cell receptor beta chains from one specimen sequenced in a study of blood T cell repertoires in COVID-19. The protocol was immunoSEQ multiplex PCR, while the TCRdb copy is restricted to in-frame clones and leaves out a portion. This table holds tens of thousands of clones, around 86% found once. The sequenced material came from peripheral blood. These receptors all come from a man aged 35-49 years with acute or convalescent COVID-19.

This chain uses TRBV5-6 with TRBJ1-6, with 9 bases lining up with TRBD1. J gave up 7 bases and V 3 bases, and 8 bases lay outside the gene matches. This CDR3 has 16 amino acids. Germline V gene data show CDR1 as SGHDT and CDR2 as YYEEEE. Here the CDR3 reads CASSYRTGQGNSPLHF. The DNA for the CDR3 is TGTGCCAGCAGCTACCGAACGGGACAGGGAAATTCACCCCTCCACTTT.

J is TRBJ1-2 and V is TRBV19, with 9 bases that match TRBD1. The CDR3 loop spans 15 amino acids. The ends lost 5 bases at V and 4 bases at J; junction bases unmatched: 8. Germline V CDR1 and CDR2: LNHDA, SQIVND (reference sequence). The CDR3 sequence: CASSPQGQGSYGYTF. CDR3 bases: TGTGCCAGTAGTCCCCAGGGACAGGGAAGCTATGGCTACACCTTC.

V is TRBV25-1 and J is TRBJ1-1; no firm D call. Germline CDR1 is MGHDK and CDR2 is SYGVNS. The CDR3 consists of 14 residues. V dropped 1 base and J dropped 3 bases, with 9 bases sitting between them. CDR3 bases: TGTGCCAGCAGTGAATCGGGGAGGTACACTGAAGCTTTCTTT. Protein product: CASSESGRYTEAFF.

The chain carries TRBV6-5 and TRBJ2-7; the D gene is possibly TRBD1 (5 bases). This CDR3 comprises 14 residues. V lost 6 bases, J lost 0 bases, and 12 bases lay in between. In germline, CDR1 is MNHEY, CDR2 SVGAGI. CDR3 in amino acids: CASRPQVGSYEQYF. The CDR3 DNA reads TGTGCCAGCAGGCCACAGGTTGGCTCCTACGAGCAGTACTTC.

The chain combines TRBV5-1 with TRBJ2-7; 13 bases match TRBD2. Germline values: CDR1 SGHRS, CDR2 YFSETQ. V gave up 2 bases and J gave up 13 bases; unmatched junction bases: 9. This CDR3 comprises 14 residues. The CDR3 DNA follows: TGCGCCAGCAGCTTTGGACTAGCGGGGGCCGGCTCATACTTC. Its protein is CASSFGLAGAGSYF. Combining the CDR3 with reference TRBV5-1 and TRBJ2-7 gives the whole variable domain KAGVTQTPRYLIKTRGQQVTLSCSPISGHRSVSWYQQTPGQGLQFLFEYFSETQRNKGNFPGRFSGRQFSNSRSEMNVSTLELGDSALYLCASSFGLAGAGSYFGPGTRLTVT.

This rearrangement joins TRBV13 to TRBJ2-2, with no clear D. The germline V gene has CDR1 PRHDT and CDR2 FYEKMQ (reference sequence). V dropped 0 bases and J dropped 6 bases, with 11 bases sitting between them. The length of the CDR3 is 15 residues. CDR3 coding DNA: TGTGCCAGCAGCTTAGGGGAGCAGTTTGCCGGGGAGCTGTTTTTT. It is translated as CASSLGEQFAGELFF.

This chain uses TRBV24-1 with TRBJ1-1, with 11 bases fitting TRBD1. This CDR3 has 13 amino acids. V was pared by 10 bases and J by 8 bases, with 8 bases of the junction left unmatched. Germline values: CDR1 KGHDR, CDR2 SFDVKD. CDR3 coding DNA: TGTGCCACTTCCGGGACAGGGGGTAGGGAAGCTTTCTTT. As protein: CATSGTGGREAFF.

J is TRBJ2-2 and V is TRBV3-1 (or the pseudogene TRBV3-2), with a weak D call TRBD1 (6 bases). Germline CDR1 and CDR2: LGHDT and YNNKEL (reference sequence). The CDR3 is 14 residues long. Between the trimmed V and J ends, which lost 1 base and 4 bases, there was a span of 7 bases. The CDR3 region is CASSQGTVTGELFF. DNA for the CDR3: TGTGCCAGCAGCCAAGGGACAGTCACCGGGGAGCTGTTTTTT.

The chain is built from TRBV11-3 and TRBJ2-7, with D possibly TRBD1 on 5 matching bases. Trimming shortened V by 0 bases and J by 5 bases, and 23 bases separated the two germline ends. This CDR3 is built from 18 residues. Germline loops: CDR1 SGHNT, CDR2 YENEEA. The CDR3 DNA reads as TGTGCCAGCAGCTTAGATTCCAGGGAAGCCCATTACCCCCACGAGCAGTACTTC. Its protein is CASSLDSREAHYPHEQYF.

In its sample, this clone was seen once. V gene TRBV15 combines with J gene TRBJ1-1; D may be TRBD1 (5 bases). CDR3 length: 17 residues. Per the germline V gene, CDR1 is LNHNV and CDR2 is YYDKDF (reference sequence). Between the trimmed V and J ends, which lost 0 bases and 5 bases, there was a span of 19 bases. The CDR3 here is CATSREKGGGGRTEAFF. The CDR3 DNA sequence: TGTGCCACCAGCAGAGAAAAAGGAGGCGGGGGACGGACTGAAGCTTTCTTT.

The chain has TRBV28 and TRBJ1-2; 7 bases fit TRBD1. Trimming took 4 bases from V and 4 from J; bases not matched to a gene: 6. The CDR3 loop spans 14 amino acids. Germline V gives CDR1 MDHEN, CDR2 SYDVKM. The CDR3 spells CASSSEGQFYGYTF. In nucleotides, the CDR3 is TGTGCCAGCAGTTCGGAGGGACAGTTCTATGGCTACACCTTC.

This clone showed up just a few times. CDR3 in DNA: TGTGCCAGCAGTCTCAGGGGGCTGGGCTACACCTTC. Its translation: CASSLRGLGYTF. The chain couples TRBV12-3 or TRBV12-4 to TRBJ1-2; 8 nucleotides match TRBD1. V lost 5 bases to trimming and J lost 8 bases; unmatched junction nucleotides: 4. CDR3 length: 12 amino acids.

The chain is built from TRBV19 and TRBJ1-5; D might be TRBD1 (5 bases). Trimming left V 2 bases short and J 0 bases short, with 11 bases between. The CDR3 loop spans 16 amino acids. Germline V CDR1 and CDR2: LNHDA, SQIVND (reference sequence). CDR3 sequence (DNA): TGTGCCAGTAGTATACTTGGGGGGGGTAGCAATCAGCCCCAGCATTTT. Translating gives CASSILGGGSNQPQHF.

V is TRBV11-3 and J is TRBJ2-1; possibly TRBD1 for D (6 bases). Trimming pared 1 base from V and 8 bases from J, leaving 9 bases between. Germline CDR1 and CDR2: SGHNT and YENEEA. The CDR3 is made up of 13 amino acids. CDR3: CASSLGRGDEQFF. In nucleotides, the CDR3 is TGTGCCAGCAGCTTAGGCAGGGGCGATGAGCAGTTCTTC.

This clone is a singleton in its sample. The rearrangement links TRBV11-2 to TRBJ2-3; 8 bases map to TRBD2. CDR1 is SGHAT, CDR2 FQNNGV, per germline. The J segment lost 3 bases and the V segment lost 4 bases, leaving 9 bases of the junction unmatched. The CDR3 covers 16 residues. The CDR3 DNA is TGTGCCAGCAGCTCCAAGGGTAGCGGGGTGACAGATACGCAGTATTTT. Amino acids: CASSSKGSGVTDTQYF.

CDR3 DNA: TGTGCTAGTGTTCGGACAGGTGCCTCTAGCACAGATACGCAGTATTTT. Translated: CASVRTGASSTDTQYF. The chain couples TRBV12-5 to TRBJ2-3; TRBD1 aligns across 7 bases. The germline gives CDR1 LGHNT, CDR2 FRNRAP. The CDR3 contains 16 residues. Trimming removed 7 bases from V and 0 bases from J; junction bases left unmatched: 10. The full variable domain, its missing parts supplied by reference TRBV12-5 and TRBJ2-3, is DARVTQTPRHKVTEMGQEVTMRCQPILGHNTVFWYRQTMMQGLELLAYFRNRAPLDDSGMPKDRFSAEMPDATLATLKIQPSEPRDSAVYFCASVRTGASSTDTQYFGPGTRLTVL.

The chain combines TRBV4-1 with TRBJ2-7; unclear D gene. The CDR3 is made up of 14 amino acids. Germline-derived CDR1 and CDR2 are MGHRA and YSYEKL. V was cut by 1 base and J by 1 base, with 8 bases left in between. The CDR3 coding sequence is TGCGCCAGCAGCCAAGTCAGCGATTCCTACGAGCAGTACTTC. It translates to CASSQVSDSYEQYF.

This sequence joins TRBV14 and TRBJ2-3; D perhaps matches TRBD1 (6 bases). Trimming cost V 2 bases and J 0 bases, with 12 bases left between them. CDR1 and CDR2 (germline): SGHDN, FVKESK. The CDR3 is made up of 16 amino acids. The CDR3 is CASSQWTVTSTDTQYF. The CDR3 nucleotides read TGTGCCAGCAGCCAATGGACAGTAACTAGCACAGATACGCAGTATTTT.

This clone was observed a handful of times. The V call is TRBV2, the J call TRBJ2-2; 7 nucleotides align to TRBD2. After removal of 5 bases from V and 5 bases from J, the junction contained 5 bases not matched to a gene. This CDR3 is built from 14 residues. Germline CDR1 reads SNHLY; CDR2 reads FYNNEI. The CDR3, as DNA: TGTGCCAGCAGTTGGATGGGAGGGACCGGGGAGCTGTTTTTT. It specifies CASSWMGGTGELFF.

This clone was seen once. V and J are TRBV4-2 and TRBJ2-2; 8 positions agree with TRBD1. The ends lost 4 bases at V and 3 bases at J; junction bases unmatched: 10. CDR3 length: 17 amino acids. Germline values: CDR1 LGHNA, CDR2 YNFKEQ. CDR3 loop: CASSPRPTGGYTGELFF. In DNA, the CDR3 is TGTGCCAGCAGCCCGCGCCCCACAGGGGGTTACACCGGGGAGCTGTTTTTT.

This sequence joins TRBV6-7 and TRBJ2-6; a weak D match, TRBD2 (5 bases). TRBV6-7 is sorted into the ORF group, with uncertain function. Trimming left V 5 bases short and J 3 bases short, with 14 bases between. The CDR3 runs to 16 residues. In nucleotides, the CDR3 is TGTGCCAGCAGTCACCGACCCCGGGGTGGGGCCAACGTCCTGACTTTC. It encodes CASSHRPRGGANVLTF.

Here the CDR3 reads CAWSVPGDNYGYTF. The CDR3 DNA follows: TGTGCCTGGAGTGTACCGGGGGATAACTATGGCTACACCTTC. J is TRBJ1-2 and V is TRBV30; D is possibly TRBD1 (5 bases). The germline V gene encodes CDR1 GTSNPN and CDR2 SVGIG (reference sequence). The CDR3 consists of 14 residues. Trimming removed 0 bases from V and 1 base from J, with 9 bases in between.

V usage is TRBV7-8 and J usage is TRBJ1-1; weak D call: TRBD1 (5 bases). CDR3 size: 15 residues. Trimming took 2 bases from V and 1 from J, leaving 11 bases between them. Germline V gene data show CDR1 as SGHVS and CDR2 as FQNEAQ. The CDR3 spells CASSLKARENTEAFF. DNA for the CDR3: TGTGCCAGCAGCTTAAAGGCCAGGGAGAACACTGAAGCTTTCTTT.

V gene TRBV3-1 (or the pseudogene TRBV3-2) combines with J gene TRBJ2-2; perhaps TRBD2 as D (6 bases). V dropped 1 base and J dropped 4 bases, with 13 bases sitting between them. CDR3 size: 16 residues. Germline CDR1 reads LGHDT; CDR2 reads YNNKEL (reference sequence). CDR3 in DNA: TGTGCCAGCAGCCAAGTCGGCCTAGCGATCACCGGGGAGCTGTTTTTT. It encodes CASSQVGLAITGELFF.

This chain uses TRBV6-1 with TRBJ1-3, with D unresolved. CDR3 length equals 16 residues. CDR1 MNHNS and CDR2 SASEGT come from the germline V gene. V was trimmed by 2 bases and J by 4 bases, leaving 15 bases between them. CDR3 sequence reads: CASSESRSRIGNTIYF. The CDR3 region has the DNA TGTGCCAGCAGTGAATCCCGGAGCAGAATAGGAAACACCATATATTTT.

V gene TRBV19 combines with J gene TRBJ1-1; D perhaps matches TRBD1 (5 bases). Germline V CDR1 and CDR2: LNHDA, SQIVND (reference sequence). The V end lost 5 bases, the J end lost 4 bases, and 23 bases lay between the germline ends. The CDR3 is 17 residues long. The DNA of the CDR3 is TGTGCCAGTAGTCGAACCCTAGGACGGTCCAGGGCCACTGAAGCTTTCTTT. Translation: CASSRTLGRSRATEAFF.

This clone occurred once. The genes are TRBV9 and TRBJ1-6; D may be TRBD1 (6 bases). Trimming cost V 0 bases and J 10 bases, with 11 bases left between them. This CDR3 region has 14 residues. Germline CDR1 reads SGDLS; CDR2 reads YYNGEE. CDR3 DNA sequence: TGTGCCAGCAGCGTAGTACAGGGCGGGTCACCCCTCCACTTT. Translated, it gives CASSVVQGGSPLHF.